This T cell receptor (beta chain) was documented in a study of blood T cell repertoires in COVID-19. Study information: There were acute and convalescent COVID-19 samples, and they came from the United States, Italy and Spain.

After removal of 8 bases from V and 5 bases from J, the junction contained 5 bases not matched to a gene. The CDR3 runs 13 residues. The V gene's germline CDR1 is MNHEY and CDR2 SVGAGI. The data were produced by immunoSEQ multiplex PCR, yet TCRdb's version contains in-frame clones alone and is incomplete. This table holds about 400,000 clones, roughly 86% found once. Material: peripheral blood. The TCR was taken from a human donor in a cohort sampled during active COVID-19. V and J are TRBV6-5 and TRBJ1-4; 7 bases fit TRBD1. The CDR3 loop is CASRDSANEKLFF. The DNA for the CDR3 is TGTGCCAGCCGGGACAGCGCGAATGAAAAACTGTTTTTT.